These 16 T cell receptor beta chains originate from one sample sequenced in a study of OX40 agonist ivuxolimab in advanced cancers. Receptor libraries were prepared by the immunoSEQ multiplex PCR assay. TCRdb took this table from immuneACCESS and kept in-frame rearrangements with V and J called. Such tables lack part of the clones; where checked against another copy, unresolved V genes explain under half of the gap, and the rest is unexplained. This sample has fewer than 40,000 clones in its table, and around three quarters of those were observed once. The ten largest clones represent approximately 12% of the sample. The source material was CD4+ or CD8+ T cells sorted from blood, sampled in a trial of the OX40 agonist ivuxolimab. The receptors come from an adult with an advanced solid tumor such as melanoma, head and neck, liver or kidney cancer.

The chain joins TRBV28 to TRBJ2-7; 10 nucleotides line up with TRBD1. CDR1 MDHEN and CDR2 SYDVKM come from the germline V gene. CDR3 length equals 17 residues. Germline trimming cut 2 bases from V and 6 bases from J; bases unmatched to any gene: 13. CDR3 nucleotides: TGTGCCAGCAGTTTAGAGGGGCCGACAGGGGGCCCAAGCGAGCAGTACTTC. Its translation: CASSLEGPTGGPSEQYF.

V and J are TRBV12-5 and TRBJ2-2; 9 nucleotides align to TRBD2. The CDR3 length is 17 residues. J lost 1 base, V lost 2 bases, and 5 bases had no gene match. The germline V gene encodes CDR1 LGHNT and CDR2 FRNRAP. CDR3 loop: CASGLRLAGMNTGELFF. The CDR3 region has the DNA TGTGCTAGTGGTTTGAGGCTAGCGGGAATGAACACCGGGGAGCTGTTTTTT.

This clone was observed a few times. The V call is TRBV12-5, the J call TRBJ2-1; TRBD2 matches at 14 bases. Germline V gene data show CDR1 as LGHNT and CDR2 as FRNRAP. This CDR3 spans 16 amino acids. The trim removed 6 bases at V and 10 bases at J, leaving 11 bases unmatched. CDR3: CASGQGLAGASDEQFF. CDR3 nucleotide sequence: TGTGCTAGTGGGCAGGGACTAGCGGGAGCATCAGACGAGCAGTTCTTC.

This chain uses TRBV19 with TRBJ1-3, with TRBD1 as a possible D gene (6 bases). Germline CDR1 reads LNHDA; CDR2 reads SQIVND (reference sequence). CDR3 size: 14 residues. The V and J ends lost 6 bases and 1 base respectively, with 10 bases between them. The chain's CDR3 is CASSATGSGNTIYF. CDR3 bases: TGTGCCAGTAGCGCGACAGGTTCTGGAAACACCATATATTTT.

The rearrangement links TRBV9 to TRBJ1-5; 7 nucleotides agree with TRBD1. Germline trimming cut 5 bases from V and 4 bases from J; bases unmatched to any gene: 3. The V gene's germline CDR1 is SGDLS and CDR2 YYNGEE. The length of the CDR3 is 13 residues. The CDR3 reads CASSLQGNQPQHF. Here the CDR3 DNA reads TGTGCCAGCAGTTTACAGGGGAATCAGCCCCAGCATTTT.

This sequence joins TRBV7-2 and TRBJ1-2; the match to TRBD1 covers 8 bases. CDR1 is SGHTA and CDR2 is FQGNSA in the germline V gene. The CDR3 totals 13 residues. The J segment lost 7 bases and the V segment lost 2 bases, leaving 3 bases of the junction unmatched. CDR3 region: CASSLQGARGYTF. The CDR3 region has the DNA TGTGCCAGCAGCTTACAGGGGGCGCGTGGCTACACCTTC.

The J gene is TRBJ2-3, the V gene TRBV29-1; D perhaps matches TRBD1 (6 bases). Germline values: CDR1 SQVTM, CDR2 ANQGSEA. Trimming pared 5 bases from V and 0 bases from J, leaving 9 bases between. The CDR3 sequence is 13 residues long. The CDR3: CSVKQGSTDTQYF. CDR3 nucleotide sequence: TGCAGCGTTAAACAGGGTAGCACAGATACGCAGTATTTT.

The chain employs TRBV10-3 and TRBJ2-7, with 8 bases lining up with TRBD1. The germline gives CDR1 ENHRY, CDR2 SYGVKD. V gave up 0 bases and J gave up 1 base; unmatched junction bases: 5. CDR3 length equals 16 residues. In DNA form, the CDR3 reads TGTGCCATCAGTGAGTCCGGCAGGGGGCTGTCCTACGAGCAGTACTTC. It encodes CAISESGRGLSYEQYF.

The chain has TRBV7-8 and TRBJ1-1; D not resolved. With 1 base removed from V and 1 base from J, the gap between germline ends came to 4 bases. CDR3 length: 13 amino acids. Germline values: CDR1 SGHVS, CDR2 FQNEAQ. Here the CDR3 reads CASSLDENTEAFF. CDR3 coding DNA: TGTGCCAGCAGCTTAGACGAGAACACTGAAGCTTTCTTT.

This rearrangement joins TRBV5-1 to TRBJ2-5; 7 bases are shared with TRBD1. The V gene's germline CDR1 is SGHRS and CDR2 YFSETQ. The CDR3 length is 14 residues. Trimming at V came to 2 bases and at J to 2 bases, leaving 3 bases not matched to a gene. CDR3 sequence: CASSFKQGQETQYF. The CDR3 DNA sequence: TGCGCCAGCAGCTTCAAACAGGGGCAAGAGACCCAGTACTTC.

This chain uses TRBV6-5 with TRBJ2-2, with D possibly TRBD1 on 7 matching bases. Germline V gene sequence: CDR1 MNHEY, CDR2 SVGAGI. The CDR3 spans 15 residues. Trimming took off 4 bases at V and 5 bases at J, with 14 bases between the two ends. This CDR3 reads CASSSRRGETGELFF. The CDR3 region has the DNA TGTGCCAGCAGTTCTCGCAGGGGGGAAACCGGGGAGCTGTTTTTT.

This clone was seen a single time. The rearrangement joins TRBV7-2 to TRBJ2-3, with 7 bases matching TRBD1. The ends lost 5 bases at V and 9 bases at J; junction bases unmatched: 5. Germline loops: CDR1 SGHTA, CDR2 FQGNSA. The CDR3 totals 12 residues. The CDR3 DNA follows: TGTGCCAGCAGCACAATAGGGGGCACGCAGTATTTT. Translation: CASSTIGGTQYF.

V and J are TRBV2 and TRBJ2-2, with 7 bases aligning to TRBD1. In germline, CDR1 is SNHLY, CDR2 FYNNEI. The CDR3 runs 14 residues. V dropped 8 bases and J dropped 5; count of bases not matched to a gene: 8. The CDR3: CASVPGQTTGELFF. The CDR3 nucleotides read TGTGCCAGCGTACCGGGACAGACTACCGGGGAGCTGTTTTTT.

V and J are TRBV10-3 and TRBJ2-7; 10 nucleotides line up with TRBD2. The V gene end was trimmed by 0 bases and the J gene end by 6 bases; junction bases not matched to a gene: 11. CDR3 length: 17 amino acids. Germline V lookup: CDR1 ENHRY, CDR2 SYGVKD. The CDR3 DNA is TGTGCCATCAGTGAGTCGAGGACCGGACTAGCGGCGGGCGAGCAGTACTTC. Translating gives CAISESRTGLAAGEQYF.

The chain joins TRBV29-1 to TRBJ2-1; D is unclear. This CDR3 contains 13 residues. The germline V and J ends were trimmed by 2 bases and 4 bases, with 9 bases remaining between them. The germline CDR1 and CDR2 sequences are SQVTM and ANQGSEA. This CDR3 is CSVEINGYNEQFF. The CDR3 DNA reads as TGCAGCGTTGAAATTAACGGATACAATGAGCAGTTCTTC.

The V and J genes are TRBV19 and TRBJ2-7; 8 bases line up with TRBD1. CDR1 and CDR2 from the germline V gene are LNHDA and SQIVND (reference sequence). V shed 4 bases and J 2 bases; nucleotides not matched to a gene: 7. The CDR3 consists of 15 residues. Here the CDR3 DNA reads TGTGCCAGTAGTACCGGACAGGGTCCCACCTACGAGCAGTACTTC. The encoded protein is CASSTGQGPTYEQYF.